The 4 T cell receptor beta chains below come from one sample, sequenced in a study of radiotherapy plus CTLA-4 blockade in lung cancer. Assay used: immunoSEQ multiplex PCR; TCRdb lists only in-frame clones, some missing. The sample holds approximately 81,000 clones; around 79% are singletons and the top ten take under 5%. Source: peripheral blood, taken from a patient treated with radiotherapy plus ipilimumab. The receptors here all came from a human donor with non-small cell lung cancer who had a partial response to radiotherapy plus ipilimumab. Some clones in this sample may be carry-over from other donors' samples.

V is TRBV28 and J is TRBJ2-5, with 10 bases aligning to TRBD1. J was trimmed by 2 bases and V by 5 bases; bases with no gene match: 8. Germline V gives CDR1 MDHEN, CDR2 SYDVKM. This CDR3 is 16 amino acids long. The CDR3 DNA is TGTGCCAGCAGTCGGGACAGGGGCCTGGTACAAGAGACCCAGTACTTC. Translated: CASSRDRGLVQETQYF.

V and J are TRBV9 and TRBJ2-2; 8 nucleotides line up with TRBD1. Germline trimming cut 4 bases from V and 5 bases from J; bases unmatched to any gene: 4. Per the germline V gene, CDR1 is SGDLS and CDR2 is YYNGEE. The CDR3 consists of 14 residues. CDR3 nucleotide sequence: TGTGCCAGCAGCCAGACAGGGGATACCGGGGAGCTGTTTTTT. This encodes CASSQTGDTGELFF.

J is TRBJ2-7 and V is TRBV14, with TRBD2 as a possible D gene (5 bases). V lost 3 bases to trimming and J lost 12 bases, with 21 bases between them. The CDR3 covers 14 residues. The germline V gene has CDR1 SGHDN and CDR2 FVKESK. This chain's CDR3 is CASSHAGVRVGVYF. The DNA of the CDR3 is TGTGCCAGCAGCCACGCGGGTGTCCGCGTAGGAGTGTACTTC.

The V and J genes are TRBV5-1 and TRBJ2-1; D perhaps matches TRBD1 (5 bases). The length of the CDR3 is 14 residues. Trimming shortened V by 1 base and J by 8 bases, and 13 bases separated the two germline ends. CDR1 SGHRS and CDR2 YFSETQ come from the germline V gene. The CDR3 loop reads CASSLIQGGYEQFF. The CDR3 nucleotides read TGCGCCAGCAGCTTGATCCAGGGTGGGTATGAGCAGTTCTTC.